These 13 T cell receptor beta chains came from one sample sequenced in a study of blood T cell repertoires in COVID-19. TCRdb keeps only in-frame clones here, not all; method: immunoSEQ multiplex PCR. The data contain about 79,000 clones, 85% to 90% of them singletons. The sequenced material came from peripheral blood. The source of these receptors is a man in his 70s with active or convalescent COVID-19.

This clone was detected only a few times. The chain is built from TRBV6-5 and TRBJ2-7; possibly TRBD2 for D (7 bases). The CDR3 runs 14 residues. V shed 6 bases and J shed 4 bases, with 16 bases lying between them. CDR1 is MNHEY, CDR2 SVGAGI, per germline. The CDR3 DNA reads as TGTGCCAGCAGGCCTCGGGGGGCGCTTTACGAGCAGTACTTC. This sequence encodes CASRPRGALYEQYF.

CDR3 DNA: TGTGCCTGGAGTCTAACGCTCGAGCAGTACTTC. Translating gives CAWSLTLEQYF. The chain is built from TRBV30 and TRBJ2-7; no definite D call. The CDR3 sequence is 11 residues long. V lost 2 bases, J lost 6 bases, and 8 bases lay in between. CDR1 and CDR2 (germline): GTSNPN, SVGIG (reference sequence).

The chain recombines TRBV24-1 with TRBJ2-2; 8 bases are a match to TRBD2. This CDR3 contains 15 residues. Germline trimming cut 5 bases from V and 5 bases from J; bases unmatched to any gene: 6. Germline V gives CDR1 KGHDR, CDR2 SFDVKD. The CDR3 DNA sequence: TGTGCCACCAGTGCTACGGGAGGGCCAACCGGGGAGCTGTTTTTT. Amino acids: CATSATGGPTGELFF.

This chain links TRBV2 with TRBJ2-5; 9 bases are shared with TRBD1. CDR3 size: 14 residues. Germline assignment: CDR1 SNHLY and CDR2 FYNNEI. The junction had 3 bases not matched to a gene; V was cut back by 6 bases and J by 1 base. This CDR3 is CASRDRGGQETQYF. CDR3 sequence (DNA): TGTGCCAGCAGGGACAGGGGAGGCCAAGAGACCCAGTACTTC.

J is TRBJ2-5 and V is TRBV25-1; 7 nucleotides agree with TRBD1. The CDR3 loop spans 13 amino acids. The germline V gene has CDR1 MGHDK and CDR2 SYGVNS. Losses at the gene ends were 8 bases for V and 0 bases for J; bases not matched to a gene: 3. The DNA of the CDR3 is TGTGCCAGCGGGGGACAGTACCAAGAGACCCAGTACTTC. It encodes CASGGQYQETQYF.

This chain connects TRBV6-4 to TRBJ1-4, with 8 bases that match TRBD1. Looked up from germline, CDR1 is MRHNA and CDR2 is SNTAGT. The CDR3 sequence is 15 residues long. J gave up 4 bases and V 5 bases, and 6 bases lay outside the gene matches. CDR3 region: CASSSRDRRNEKLFF. The CDR3 DNA follows: TGTGCCAGCAGTAGCCGGGACAGGCGTAATGAAAAACTGTTTTTT.

The gene calls are TRBV27 and TRBJ1-1, with unresolved D. This CDR3 is built from 12 residues. Looked up from germline, CDR1 is MNHEY and CDR2 is SMNVEV (reference sequence). Deletions cut 8 bases from V and 11 bases from J, with 18 bases between. In DNA, the CDR3 is TGTGCCAGCCGCTCCTTCGGGGAATGTGCTTTCTTT. Translation: CASRSFGECAFF.

The chain joins TRBV7-9 to TRBJ2-1, with a possible D match to TRBD1 (7 bases). The V gene lost 5 bases and the J gene lost 3 bases, with 14 bases spanning the gap. The CDR3 covers 15 residues. CDR1 and CDR2 (germline): SEHNR, FQNEAQ (reference sequence). This CDR3 is CASSGWGDSYNEQFF. CDR3 in DNA: TGTGCCAGCAGCGGGTGGGGGGACAGCTACAATGAGCAGTTCTTC.

V usage is TRBV19 and J usage is TRBJ1-2; TRBD1 is a possible D gene (6 bases). CDR1 and CDR2 (germline): LNHDA, SQIVND (reference sequence). The V and J ends lost 10 bases and 3 bases respectively, with 21 bases between them. The CDR3 consists of 15 residues. This CDR3 is CATSSGGAGDYGYTF. The CDR3, as DNA: TGTGCCACCTCTTCTGGGGGGGCCGGCGACTATGGCTACACCTTC.

This chain links TRBV6-5 with TRBJ1-5; D gene unclear. Germline CDR1 and CDR2: MNHEY and SVGAGI. V lost 2 bases to trimming and J lost 6 bases, with 8 bases between them. CDR3 length: 13 amino acids. This CDR3 reads CASSYRDSQPQHF. The CDR3 nucleotides are TGTGCCAGCAGTTACCGGGATTCTCAGCCCCAGCATTTT.

The rearrangement joins TRBV28 to TRBJ1-5, with D unclear. CDR1 is MDHEN and CDR2 is SYDVKM in the germline V gene. There are 19 residues in the CDR3. With 5 bases removed from V and 5 bases from J, the gap between germline ends came to 28 bases. CDR3 protein: CASSRSSWLGSLLDQPQHF. In DNA, the CDR3 is TGTGCCAGCAGTCGCAGTTCTTGGTTGGGGAGTTTATTGGATCAGCCCCAGCATTTT.

The chain uses TRBV7-9 and TRBJ1-3; possibly TRBD1 for D (5 bases). Trimming removed 1 base from V and 0 bases from J, with 10 bases in between. Germline V CDR1 and CDR2: SEHNR, FQNEAQ (reference sequence). The CDR3 sequence is 16 residues long. This CDR3 reads CASSLGQMGSGNTIYF. In DNA, the CDR3 is TGTGCCAGCAGCTTAGGACAGATGGGCTCTGGAAACACCATATATTTT.

The chain is built from TRBV19 and TRBJ1-3, with D uncertain. Germline V lookup: CDR1 LNHDA, CDR2 SQIVND (reference sequence). V was pared by 6 bases and J by 0 bases, with 15 bases between. CDR3 length: 16 residues. CDR3 nucleotide sequence: TGTGCCAGTAGCGTCCTGGGCCCTTCCTCTGGAAACACCATATATTTT. Residues: CASSVLGPSSGNTIYF. The whole variable domain, filled in from reference TRBV19 and TRBJ1-3, reads DGGITQSPKYLFRKEGQNVTLSCEQNLNHDAMYWYRQDPGQGLRLIYYSQIVNDFQKGDIAEGYSVSREKKESFPLTVTSAQKNPTAFYLCASSVLGPSSGNTIYFGEGSWLTVV.